This T cell receptor (beta chain) was found in a study of T cells in Graves' hyperthyroidism and ophthalmopathy. Overall study: Peripheral blood was drawn at first diagnosis, prior to all treatment.

General observations from the study: Peripheral blood also featured most of the thyroid clonotypes expanded above 0.001.

After removal of 2 bases from V and 8 bases from J, the junction contained 4 bases not matched to a gene. The CDR3 totals 13 residues. The germline V gene encodes CDR1 ENHRY and CDR2 SYGVKD. Comments on this clonotype: Its target is not known.

TCR beta CDR3 regions were amplified from RNA. With the HTBI primer set, the TCR CDR3 went through a first round of RT-PCR. MiXCR, applied by TCRdb to the multiplex PCR reads, yields one record per CDR3 protein. The sample consists of about half a million distinct CDR3 sequences, around 20% of them appearing once. Disease duration under 2 months; hyperthyroidism patients were aged 18 to 65. Researchers barred patients who had uncontrolled infection, other autoimmune disease, pregnancy or lactation. The specimen was blood. This chain uses TRBV10-3 with TRBJ1-1, with TRBD1 matching 8 bases. The receptor's source is a man younger than 35 with Graves' hyperthyroidism. The CDR3 DNA reads TGTGCCATCAGTGAGGCATGGACAGGGGAAGCTTTCTTT. The encoded protein is CAISEAWTGEAFF.